The sequence of this T cell receptor beta chain was determined in a study of graft-versus-host responses after intestinal transplantation. As for the study in general: Recipients were given multivisceral, liver-intestinal, or isolated intestinal transplants. Among the recipients, all got anti-thymocyte globulin induction and then tacrolimus and steroids for around 3 years. Overall study findings and caveats: Graft-donor T cell macrochimerism in patients accompanied high graft-versus-host to host-versus-graft clonal ratios in allografts. Recipient marrow harbored GvH clones, some of which surfaced first in ileum or blood.

As concerns this clone: Its antigen is currently unknown.

The repertoire was sequenced with immunoSEQ multiplex PCR; TCRdb's copy has only in-frame clones and lacks some. Among about 88,000 clones listed, less than 95% were seen once. The CDR3 covers 15 residues. Germline CDR1 is SGDLS and CDR2 is YYNGEE. V shed 3 bases and J shed 6 bases, with 18 bases lying between them. The sample in question was unstimulated CD4+ T cells sorted from spleen or lymph node cells, obtained before transplant. The gene calls are TRBV9 and TRBJ1-1; maybe TRBD1 (5 bases). The TCR originated in a human donor who was the organ donor for an intestinal transplant. CDR3 protein: CASSESAGSSSEAFF. The CDR3 region has the DNA TGTGCCAGCAGCGAATCCGCAGGGAGTTCCTCTGAAGCTTTCTTT.